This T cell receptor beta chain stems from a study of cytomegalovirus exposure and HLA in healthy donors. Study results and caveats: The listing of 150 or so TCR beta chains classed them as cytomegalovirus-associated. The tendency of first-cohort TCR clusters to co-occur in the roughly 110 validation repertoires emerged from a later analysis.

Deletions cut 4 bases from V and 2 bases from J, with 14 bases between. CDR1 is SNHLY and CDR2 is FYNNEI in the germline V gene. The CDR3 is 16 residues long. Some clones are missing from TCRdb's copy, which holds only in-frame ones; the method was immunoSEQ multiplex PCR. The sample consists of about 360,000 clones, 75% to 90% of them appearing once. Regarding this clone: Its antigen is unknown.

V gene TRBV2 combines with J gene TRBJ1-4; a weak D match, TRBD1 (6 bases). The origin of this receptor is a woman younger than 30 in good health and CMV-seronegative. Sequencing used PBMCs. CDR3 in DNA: TGTGCCAGCAGTGGGACGAGACAGGCGACTAATGAAAAACTGTTTTTT. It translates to CASSGTRQATNEKLFF.